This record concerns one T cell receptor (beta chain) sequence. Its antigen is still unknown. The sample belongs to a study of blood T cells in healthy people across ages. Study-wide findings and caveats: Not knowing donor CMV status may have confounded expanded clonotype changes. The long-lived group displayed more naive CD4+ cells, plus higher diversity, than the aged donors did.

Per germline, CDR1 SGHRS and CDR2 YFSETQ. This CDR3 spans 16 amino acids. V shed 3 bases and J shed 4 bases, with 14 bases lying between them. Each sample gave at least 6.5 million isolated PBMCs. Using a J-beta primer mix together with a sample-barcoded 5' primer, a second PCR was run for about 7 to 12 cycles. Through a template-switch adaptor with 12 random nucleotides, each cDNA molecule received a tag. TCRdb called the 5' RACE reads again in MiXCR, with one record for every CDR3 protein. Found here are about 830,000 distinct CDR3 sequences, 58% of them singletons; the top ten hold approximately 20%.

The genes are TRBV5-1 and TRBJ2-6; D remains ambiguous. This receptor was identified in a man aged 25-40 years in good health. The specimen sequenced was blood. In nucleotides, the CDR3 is TGCGCCAGCAGCTCCGTCTGGGCGCGGGGGGCCAACGTCCTGACTTTC. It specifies CASSSVWARGANVLTF.